This T cell receptor (beta chain) was profiled in a study of T-cell memory formation after mild COVID-19. The length of the CDR3 is 15 residues. Germline values: CDR1 LGHNA, CDR2 YNFKEQ. Findings of the study overall: Second-wave clones reaching peak frequency on day 37 lacked confirmed SARS-CoV-2 specificity.

TCRdb called the 5' RACE reads again in MiXCR, with one record for every CDR3 protein. The sample consists of around 450,000 distinct CDR3 sequences, around 18% of them appearing once. With regard to this clonotype: Its antigen is undetermined. One end of the junction is discordant with germline, which a read error may explain.

The chain carries TRBV4-2 and TRBJ2-5; TRBD1 is a possible D gene (6 bases). The specimen was PBMCs or a T cell subset sorted from them (not recorded which). This receptor was identified in an adult woman who had mild COVID-19 (a few samples of this study predate the infection). Cell type and time point are not known. The CDR3 loop is CASSQIQGNQEAQYF. CDR3 nucleotides: TGTGCCAGCAGCCAGATACAGGGTAACCAAGAGGCCCAGTACTTC.